The clone carrying this TCR beta chain was seen just once. This sample is part of a study of cytomegalovirus exposure and HLA in healthy donors. The CDR3 length is 14 residues. Trimming removed 4 bases from V and 3 bases from J, with 9 bases in between. In germline, CDR1 is LNHDA, CDR2 SQIVND (reference sequence). 60 Vbeta and 13 Jbeta primers were used in PCR. The assay was immunoSEQ multiplex PCR, and TCRdb's table has in-frame clones only and misses some. The repertoire holds about 120,000 clones, with over 65% as singletons. This clonotype originated in a woman aged 30 to 39 in good health and CMV-seropositive. The chain uses TRBV19 and TRBJ2-2; a weak D match, TRBD1 (6 bases). The sequenced sample consisted of PBMCs. The CDR3 is CASSKTGHTGELFF. CDR3 DNA: TGTGCCAGTAGTAAAACAGGGCACACCGGGGAGCTGTTTTTT.